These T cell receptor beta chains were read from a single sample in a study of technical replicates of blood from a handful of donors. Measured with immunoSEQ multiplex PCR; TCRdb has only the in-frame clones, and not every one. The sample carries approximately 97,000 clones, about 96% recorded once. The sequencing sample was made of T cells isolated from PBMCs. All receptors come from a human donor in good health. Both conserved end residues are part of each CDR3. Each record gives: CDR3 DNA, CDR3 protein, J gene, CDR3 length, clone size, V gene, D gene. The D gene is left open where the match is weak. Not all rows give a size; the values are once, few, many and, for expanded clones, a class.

TGTGCCAGCAAAGTAGGATCATCGGGCTACGAGCAGTACTTC,CASKVGSSGYEQYF,TRBJ2-7,14,.,TRBV6-6,.
TGTGCCAGCAGTGATAGGACTAGCGGGAGGATAGATACGCAGTATTTT,CASSDRTSGRIDTQYF,TRBJ2-3,16,.,TRBV11-1,TRBD2
TGTGCCACCAGCAGAGATCTTGGGCAGCAAGAGACCCAGTACTTC,CATSRDLGQQETQYF,TRBJ2-5,15,.,TRBV15,.
TGCGCCAGCAGCTTGGACGGCGGGAGGGGCGAGCAGTACTTC,CASSLDGGRGEQYF,TRBJ2-7,14,once,TRBV5-1,TRBD2
TGTGCCAGCACCGGGACAGATAATGAAAAACTGTTTTTT,CASTGTDNEKLFF,TRBJ1-4,13,.,TRBV19,TRBD1
TGTGCCAGCTTCGGGGATACGCAGTATTTT,CASFGDTQYF,TRBJ2-3,10,.,TRBV5-4,.
TGTGCCAGCAGTCCCGGACTAGCGGGAGTGGGGGAGCAGTACTTC,CASSPGLAGVGEQYF,TRBJ2-7,15,.,TRBV6-5,TRBD2
TGTGCCAGCAGCGTTGACAGCGTCCTCGCCAAAGCTTTCTTT,CASSVDSVLAKAFF,TRBJ1-1,14,few,TRBV2,.
TGTGCCAGCAGGGGACAGGGGAAACTGTTTTTT,CASRGQGKLFF,TRBJ1-4,11,.,TRBV2,TRBD1
TGTGCCAGCAGCTTGGAACAGGTAACTGAAGCTTTCTTT,CASSLEQVTEAFF,TRBJ1-1,13,.,TRBV5-6,.
TGCAGCGCATTGGGAGTCTATGGCTACACCTTC,CSALGVYGYTF,TRBJ1-2,11,.,TRBV29-1,.
TGTGCCAGCAAAACAGGGGGCGTAGATACGCAGTATTTT,CASKTGGVDTQYF,TRBJ2-3,13,.,TRBV6-1,TRBD1
TGTGCCAGCAGTTTACTAGCGGTCAATGAGCAGTTCTTC,CASSLLAVNEQFF,TRBJ2-1,13,.,TRBV5-4,TRBD2
TGTGCCAGTTCGCATATATCTAGGGCGGGAGGTTACTACGAGCAGTACTTC,CASSHISRAGGYYEQYF,TRBJ2-7,17,.,TRBV19,TRBD2
TGTGCCAGCAGTGAGCGGGAGGGCCCGTACAATGAGCAGTTCTTC,CASSEREGPYNEQFF,TRBJ2-1,15,.,TRBV6-1,TRBD2
TGCGCCAGCAGCCAAGTTTTTAGCGGAATGAACACTGAAGCTTTCTTT,CASSQVFSGMNTEAFF,TRBJ1-1,16,.,TRBV4-1,.
TGCGCCAGCGCAGCCAGGGGTACTCTCTACAATGAGCAGTTCTTC,CASAARGTLYNEQFF,TRBJ2-1,15,.,TRBV5-1,.
TGTGCCAGCAGTAGGACAGGGGGACGTGAAGCTTTCTTT,CASSRTGGREAFF,TRBJ1-1,13,.,TRBV2,TRBD1
TGTGCCAGCAGCTTAGAACAAACAGGGCTCTATGGCTACACCTTC,CASSLEQTGLYGYTF,TRBJ1-2,15,once,TRBV11-2,.
TGTGCCAGCAGTTTAGCGGGACCCAACACCGGGGAGCTGTTTTTT,CASSLAGPNTGELFF,TRBJ2-2,15,.,TRBV27,.
TGTGCCAGCAGCCCACAAGCGGGACAGGGTTGGGGCTACACCTTC,CASSPQAGQGWGYTF,TRBJ1-2,15,.,TRBV7-2,TRBD1
TGTGCTAGTGGTCTCTCTCCCAGGGGGTTTGGGGGCCCGTTTAATGAAAAACTGTTTTTT,CASGLSPRGFGGPFNEKLFF,TRBJ1-4,20,.,TRBV12-5,TRBD1
TGTGCCAGTAGTATTCTGGGACAGGCGAACACCGGGGAGCTGTTTTTT,CASSILGQANTGELFF,TRBJ2-2,16,.,TRBV19,TRBD1
TGTGCCAGCAGCTTTTGGGGAGGCGAGCAGTTCTTC,CASSFWGGEQFF,TRBJ2-1,12,.,TRBV7-2,.
TGTGCCAGTAGTTCCCAGGGATTCCCCTACGAGCAGTACTTC,CASSSQGFPYEQYF,TRBJ2-7,14,.,TRBV19,.
TGTGCCAGCAGCTTGGGGGGACCAGACAGGGGGAATGGCTACACCTTC,CASSLGGPDRGNGYTF,TRBJ1-2,16,.,TRBV13,TRBD1
TGTGCCAGCAGCTTGAAGGACAGGGGAGGGGGCTACACCTTC,CASSLKDRGGGYTF,TRBJ1-2,14,.,TRBV7-3,TRBD1
TGTGCCAGTAGTATCCAGGGGTCCACTGAAGCTTTCTTT,CASSIQGSTEAFF,TRBJ1-1,13,.,TRBV19,.
TGTGCCACCAGCAGAGCCGGTAGCAATCAGCCCCAGCATTTT,CATSRAGSNQPQHF,TRBJ1-5,14,.,TRBV15,.